Below, one T cell receptor (beta chain) is given with its context. Looked up from germline, CDR1 is KGHSH and CDR2 is LQKENI. The V and J ends lost 1 base and 0 bases respectively, with 9 bases between them. The CDR3 is 15 residues long. This sample is drawn from a study of blood T cell repertoires in COVID-19. Using immunoSEQ multiplex PCR, the repertoire was profiled, and TCRdb retains in-frame clones only, with some absent. This sample has about 260,000 clones, with roughly 86% found just once. The rearrangement uses TRBV18 and TRBJ1-1; D gene uncertain. Sequenced input: peripheral blood. This clonotype was sampled from a man aged 40-49 years who had recovered from COVID-19. CDR3 in DNA: TGTGCCAGCTCACCACTGGCGGTTCTGAACACTGAAGCTTTCTTT. Translating gives CASSPLAVLNTEAFF.